These 18 T cell receptor beta chains came from one sample sequenced in a study of blood T cell repertoires in COVID-19. TCRdb's table, derived via immunoSEQ multiplex PCR, lists solely in-frame clones and lacks some. This table holds about 160,000 clones, around three quarters found once. Specimen: peripheral blood. All receptors derive from a man in his fifties or sixties with acute or convalescent COVID-19.

The J gene is TRBJ1-1, the V gene TRBV5-6; possibly TRBD1 for D (5 bases). Germline CDR1 is SGHDT and CDR2 is YYEEEE. The CDR3 extends over 13 amino acids. The germline V and J ends were trimmed by 0 bases and 11 bases, with 14 bases remaining between them. CDR3 nucleotides: TGTGCCAGCAGCTTGGGTCAGGGAGGGGATGCTTTCTTT. It is translated as CASSLGQGGDAFF.

The V gene is TRBV5-4, the J gene TRBJ2-1; 8 nucleotides match TRBD1. Germline V gene sequence: CDR1 SGHNT, CDR2 YYREEE (reference sequence). This CDR3 comprises 14 residues. J lost 5 bases, V lost 4 bases, and 5 bases had no gene match. CDR3 sequence reads: CASSADREDNEQFF. CDR3 DNA: TGTGCCAGCAGCGCGGACAGGGAAGACAATGAGCAGTTCTTC. Filled out from reference TRBV5-4 and TRBJ2-1, the complete variable domain reads ETGVTQSPTHLIKTRGQQVTLRCSSQSGHNTVSWYQQALGQGPQFIFQYYREEENGRGNFPPRFSGLQFPNYSSELNVNALELDDSALYLCASSADREDNEQFFGPGTRLTVL.

The V gene is TRBV4-1, the J gene TRBJ2-7; 8 nucleotides line up with TRBD2. The germline gives CDR1 MGHRA, CDR2 YSYEKL. J gave up 5 bases and V 4 bases, and 10 bases lay outside the gene matches. The CDR3 is 15 amino acids. CDR3: CASSPLILAGDEQYF. The DNA for the CDR3 is TGCGCCAGCAGCCCTCTGATCCTAGCGGGCGACGAGCAGTACTTC.

The J gene is TRBJ1-2, the V gene TRBV29-1; D is possibly TRBD1 (5 bases). V dropped 1 base and J dropped 4 bases, with 13 bases sitting between them. The CDR3 sequence is 14 residues long. Per the germline V gene, CDR1 is SQVTM and CDR2 is ANQGSEA. In nucleotides, the CDR3 is TGCAGCGTTGAAGCCGGGCAGGGTGCCTATGGCTACACCTTC. Residues: CSVEAGQGAYGYTF. Variable domain in full (rest from reference TRBV29-1 and TRBJ1-2): SAVISQKPSRDICQRGTSLTIQCQVDSQVTMMFWYRQQPGQSLTLIATANQGSEATYESGFVIDKFPISRPNLTFSTLTVSNMSPEDSSIYLCSVEAGQGAYGYTFGSGTRLTVV.

The chain joins TRBV6-1 to TRBJ1-2; D not resolved. The CDR3 has 14 residues. V lost 1 base and J lost 4, with 10 bases in between. Germline V gene data show CDR1 as MNHNS and CDR2 as SASEGT. CDR3 region: CASSEGADGYGYTF. DNA of the CDR3: TGTGCCAGCAGTGAAGGGGCAGATGGCTATGGCTACACCTTC.

The rearrangement joins TRBV5-6 to TRBJ2-7, with 10 nucleotides matching TRBD1. Germline V gives CDR1 SGHDT, CDR2 YYEEEE. The CDR3 loop spans 14 amino acids. V gave up 4 bases and J gave up 5 bases; unmatched junction bases: 6. The CDR3 sequence: CASSQGQGVHEQYF. CDR3 sequence (DNA): TGTGCCAGCAGCCAAGGACAGGGGGTTCACGAGCAGTACTTC.

The gene calls are TRBV5-1 and TRBJ2-2, with TRBD1 matching over 9 bases. After removal of 4 bases from V and 7 bases from J, the junction contained 11 bases not matched to a gene. Germline V gene sequence: CDR1 SGHRS, CDR2 YFSETQ. CDR3 length: 16 residues. CDR3 amino acids: CASSQEGQGGVGELFF. The CDR3 DNA follows: TGCGCCAGCAGCCAAGAGGGACAGGGAGGAGTCGGGGAGCTGTTTTTT.

This chain connects TRBV14 to TRBJ1-2; 10 bases line up with TRBD1. CDR1 is SGHDN and CDR2 is FVKESK in the germline V gene. Unmatched junction bases numbered 10, after V lost 6 bases and J lost 0 bases. CDR3 length: 17 amino acids. This CDR3 reads CASSPGTGVLSNYGYTF. The DNA for the CDR3 is TGTGCCAGCAGTCCCGGGACAGGGGTCCTTTCTAACTATGGCTACACCTTC.

This clone was detected only once. The CDR3 is CASRPTGSQETQYF. Here the CDR3 DNA reads TGTGCCAGCAGGCCGACAGGGAGCCAAGAGACCCAGTACTTC. The J gene is TRBJ2-5, the V gene TRBV27, with TRBD1 matching 7 bases. There are 14 residues in the CDR3. The germline gives CDR1 MNHEY, CDR2 SMNVEV (reference sequence). With 6 bases clipped from V and 1 base from J, the junction kept 5 bases outside the gene matches.

The rearrangement links TRBV11-2 to TRBJ1-1; D gene unclear. The CDR3 has 15 residues. The V and J ends lost 5 bases and 4 bases respectively, with 17 bases between them. Germline CDR1 and CDR2: SGHAT and FQNNGV. CDR3 region: CASSPFRTLGTEAFF. CDR3 nucleotides: TGTGCCAGCAGCCCCTTCCGGACTTTGGGCACTGAAGCTTTCTTT.

The chain links TRBV10-3 to TRBJ2-7; 9 nucleotides line up with TRBD1. The CDR3 has 14 amino acids. Germline V gives CDR1 ENHRY, CDR2 SYGVKD. Losses at the gene ends were 4 bases for V and 2 bases for J; bases not matched to a gene: 3. The DNA for the CDR3 is TGTGCCATCAGTGCAGGGACAGGGACCTACGAGCAGTACTTC. Translation: CAISAGTGTYEQYF.

The chain recombines TRBV18 with TRBJ1-1, with 9 bases that match TRBD1. J gave up 5 bases and V 2 bases, and 9 bases lay outside the gene matches. This CDR3 has 16 residues. Germline V gives CDR1 KGHSH, CDR2 LQKENI. CDR3 region: CASSPRSDRGWTEAFF. The CDR3 DNA is TGTGCCAGCTCACCAAGGAGCGACAGGGGGTGGACTGAAGCTTTCTTT.

This chain connects TRBV4-1 to TRBJ1-6, with 7 bases that match TRBD1. The CDR3 sequence is 15 residues long. The germline V gene has CDR1 MGHRA and CDR2 YSYEKL. Trimming at V came to 3 bases and at J to 5 bases, leaving 4 bases not matched to a gene. CDR3 in amino acids: CASSHRDRNNSPLHF. CDR3 nucleotide sequence: TGCGCCAGCAGCCACCGGGACAGAAATAATTCACCCCTCCACTTT.

CDR3 amino acids: CASSLGQPTISGNTIYF. DNA for the CDR3: TGTGCCAGCAGCCTCGGACAGCCTACCATCTCTGGAAACACCATATATTTT. This chain links TRBV3-1 (or the pseudogene TRBV3-2) with TRBJ1-3, with D possibly matching TRBD1 (6 bases). Germline CDR1 is LGHDT and CDR2 is YNNKEL (reference sequence). V was cut by 4 bases and J by 0 bases, with 16 bases left in between. The CDR3 spans 17 residues.

The CDR3 DNA reads as TGTGCCAGCAGCGTAGGATCGGGTTGGAGAGAGACCCAGTACTTC. Its translation is CASSVGSGWRETQYF. J is TRBJ2-5 and V is TRBV9; D unresolved. CDR3 size: 15 residues. The germline CDR1 and CDR2 sequences are SGDLS and YYNGEE. V lost 0 bases, J lost 4 bases, and 13 bases lay in between.

The rearrangement uses TRBV5-1 and TRBJ1-1, with TRBD1 as a possible D gene (5 bases). V was trimmed by 2 bases and J by 5 bases, leaving 16 bases between them. This CDR3 spans 15 amino acids. Germline assignment: CDR1 SGHRS and CDR2 YFSETQ. This CDR3 reads CASSLNRGRATEAFF. As DNA, the CDR3 is TGCGCCAGCAGCTTAAATCGGGGGAGAGCAACTGAAGCTTTCTTT.

The chain recombines TRBV6-5 with TRBJ1-2; D is possibly TRBD1 (5 bases). V dropped 4 bases and J dropped 6 bases, with 18 bases sitting between them. CDR1 is MNHEY and CDR2 is SVGAGI in the germline V gene. This CDR3 spans 15 amino acids. The CDR3 sequence is CASSSPGARADGYTF. In DNA form, the CDR3 reads TGTGCCAGCAGTTCCCCTGGGGCCAGGGCGGATGGCTACACCTTC.

With regard to this clone: Additional DNA sequences in this sample encode the identical CDR3. The V call is TRBV5-6, the J call TRBJ1-5, with D possibly TRBD1 on 6 matching bases. The ends were cut back, 3 bases at V and 0 bases at J, with 7 bases in the middle. CDR3 length: 14 amino acids. Germline lookup yields CDR1 SGHDT and CDR2 YYEEEE. The CDR3 spells CASSSDSSNQPQHF. CDR3 nucleotides: TGTGCCAGCAGCTCGGACAGTAGCAATCAGCCCCAGCATTTT.